This T cell receptor beta chain is from a study of OX40 agonist ivuxolimab in advanced cancers. Study context: Among those enrolled, mean age was about 62 years (range 23 to 79) and roughly 84% were male. Allowance was made for prior anti-PD-1, anti-PD-L1 or anti-CTLA-4 therapy, and around 41% had some. Whole-study results and caveats: In general, CD8+ T cells held more expanded clones than CD4+ did, on average.

The trim removed 0 bases at V and 8 bases at J, leaving 4 bases unmatched. Germline CDR1 and CDR2: SQVTM and ANQGSEA. CDR3 length equals 16 residues. Clones were read by immunoSEQ multiplex PCR, and TCRdb kept only the in-frame ones, dropping some. This table has roughly 47,000 clones, about 89% appearing once. A remark on this clone: As yet, its antigen is unknown.

The chain couples TRBV29-1 to TRBJ2-1, with 16 bases matching TRBD2. This TCR came from an adult with an advanced solid tumor such as melanoma, head and neck, liver or kidney cancer. Material: CD4+ or CD8+ T cells sorted from blood, obtained in a trial of the OX40 agonist ivuxolimab. CDR3 in DNA: TGCAGCGTTGAAGAAGGGACTAGCGGGAGGGCCTATGAGCAGTTCTTC. Translation: CSVEEGTSGRAYEQFF.